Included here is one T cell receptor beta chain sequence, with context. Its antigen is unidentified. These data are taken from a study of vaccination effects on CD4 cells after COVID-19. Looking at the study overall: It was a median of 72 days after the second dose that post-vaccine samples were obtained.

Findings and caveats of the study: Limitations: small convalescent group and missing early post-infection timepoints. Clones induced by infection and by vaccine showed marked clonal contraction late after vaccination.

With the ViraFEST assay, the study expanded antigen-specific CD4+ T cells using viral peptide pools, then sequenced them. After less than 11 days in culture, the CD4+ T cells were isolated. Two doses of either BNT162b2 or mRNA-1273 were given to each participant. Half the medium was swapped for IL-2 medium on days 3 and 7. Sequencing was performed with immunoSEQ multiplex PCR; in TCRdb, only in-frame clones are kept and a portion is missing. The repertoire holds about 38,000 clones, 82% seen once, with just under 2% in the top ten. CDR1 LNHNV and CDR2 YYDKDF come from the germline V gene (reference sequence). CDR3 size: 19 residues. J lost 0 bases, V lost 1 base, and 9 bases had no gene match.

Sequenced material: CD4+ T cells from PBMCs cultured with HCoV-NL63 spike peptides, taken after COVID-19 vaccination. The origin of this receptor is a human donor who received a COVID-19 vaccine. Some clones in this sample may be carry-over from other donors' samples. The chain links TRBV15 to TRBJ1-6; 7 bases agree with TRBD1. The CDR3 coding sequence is TGTGCCACCAGCAGAGTAGTGACAGGGTCAAGCTCCTATAATTCACCCCTCCACTTT. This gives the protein CATSRVVTGSSSYNSPLHF.